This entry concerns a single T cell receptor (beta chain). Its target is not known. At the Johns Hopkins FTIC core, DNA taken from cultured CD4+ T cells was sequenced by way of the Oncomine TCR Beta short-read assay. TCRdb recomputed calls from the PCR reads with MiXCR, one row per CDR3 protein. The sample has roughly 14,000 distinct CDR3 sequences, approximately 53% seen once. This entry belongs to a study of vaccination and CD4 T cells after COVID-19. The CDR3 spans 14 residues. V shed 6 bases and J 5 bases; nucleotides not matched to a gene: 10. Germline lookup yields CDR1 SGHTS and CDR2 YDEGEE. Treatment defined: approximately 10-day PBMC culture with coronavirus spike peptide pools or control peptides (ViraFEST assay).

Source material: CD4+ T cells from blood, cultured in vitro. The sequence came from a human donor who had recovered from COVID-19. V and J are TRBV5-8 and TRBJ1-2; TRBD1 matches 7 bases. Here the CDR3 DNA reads TGTGCCAGCACCTTCAGGGGGGCGCGGTATGGCTACACCTTC. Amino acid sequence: CASTFRGARYGYTF. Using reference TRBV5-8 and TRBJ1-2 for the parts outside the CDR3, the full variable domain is EAGVTQSPTHLIKTRGQQATLRCSPISGHTSVYWYQQALGLGLQFLLWYDEGEERNRGNFPPRFSGRQFPNYSSELNVNALELEDSALYLCASTFRGARYGYTFGSGTRLTVV.